This TCR beta chain was sequenced for a study of T cells in Graves' hyperthyroidism and ophthalmopathy. Study as a whole: Peripheral blood samples were taken at initial diagnosis, prior to any treatment.

From RNA transcripts, TCR beta CDR3 regions were amplified. Initially, a first-round RT-PCR of the TCR CDR3 employed the HTBI primer set. Each CDR3 protein is one row after TCRdb ran MiXCR on the multiplex PCR reads. The sample lists about 710,000 distinct CDR3 sequences; about a sixth were seen once. This clonotype was found a few times. In germline, CDR1 is DFQATT, CDR2 SNEGSKA (reference sequence). The CDR3 is 15 amino acids. V was clipped by 3 bases and J by 0 bases, with 12 bases between them. This TCR derives from a man aged 18 to 35 with Graves' hyperthyroidism. V is TRBV20-1 and J is TRBJ1-5, with D unresolved. Sequenced sample: blood. CDR3 nucleotides: TGCAGTGCTAGTCGTCTCCTCATTAGCAATCAGCCCCAGCATTTT. Protein product: CSASRLLISNQPQHF.